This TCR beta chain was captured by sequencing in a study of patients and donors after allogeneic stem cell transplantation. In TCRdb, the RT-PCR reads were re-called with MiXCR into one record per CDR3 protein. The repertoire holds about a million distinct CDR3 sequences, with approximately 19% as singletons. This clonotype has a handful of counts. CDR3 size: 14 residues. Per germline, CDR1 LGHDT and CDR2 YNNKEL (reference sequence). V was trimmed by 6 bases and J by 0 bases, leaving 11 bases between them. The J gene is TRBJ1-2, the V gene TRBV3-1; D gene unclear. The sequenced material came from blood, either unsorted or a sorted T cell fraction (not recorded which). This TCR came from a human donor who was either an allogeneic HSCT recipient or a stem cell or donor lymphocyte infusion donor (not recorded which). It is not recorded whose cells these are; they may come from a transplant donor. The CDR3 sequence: CASRPRTSNYGYTF. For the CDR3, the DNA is TGTGCCAGCAGACCCAGGACTTCTAACTATGGCTACACCTTC.